This passage covers 22 T cell receptor beta chains from one sample sequenced in a study of T-cell reconstitution after alpha-beta-depleted transplantation in children. TCRbeta library construction was performed incorporating unique molecular identifiers. TCRdb processed the PCR reads anew with MiXCR; each CDR3 protein has one entry. The sample includes fewer than 550,000 distinct CDR3 sequences, 11% of them seen just once. The specimen was PBMCs from the stem cell graft donor, collected from the stem cell graft. All receptors derive from a human donor who donated a stem cell graft to a child with acute myeloid leukemia.

The rearrangement uses TRBV20-1 and TRBJ2-3; D uncertain. Germline CDR1 DFQATT, CDR2 SNEGSKA (reference sequence). Trimming pared 3 bases from V and 1 base from J, leaving 14 bases between. The CDR3 consists of 15 residues. The DNA for the CDR3 is TGCAGTGCTAGTAGAGGAGTGGTGGGCACAGATACGCAGTATTTT. Protein: CSASRGVVGTDTQYF.

This clonotype was recorded a few times. This chain joins TRBV12-3 or TRBV12-4 and TRBJ2-1, with 9 bases identical to TRBD1. CDR3 length: 16 amino acids. V was clipped by 4 bases and J by 7 bases; unmatched bases: 11. CDR3 sequence reads: CASSSGQGTQRNEQFF. In DNA, the CDR3 is TGTGCCAGCAGTTCCGGACAGGGGACACAGCGGAATGAGCAGTTCTTC.

This clonotype occurred a few times. The V and J genes are TRBV7-8 and TRBJ2-5; possible D gene TRBD2, 5 bases. V was trimmed by 5 bases and J by 6 bases, leaving 16 bases between them. The CDR3 length is 14 residues. Germline CDR1 reads SGHVS; CDR2 reads FQNEAQ. The CDR3 loop is CASSKRGREKTQYF. The CDR3 bases are TGTGCCAGCAGCAAACGGGGAAGAGAAAAGACCCAGTACTTC.

This clonotype was counted a few times. J is TRBJ2-5 and V is TRBV7-8, with TRBD2 matching 7 bases. CDR1 is SGHVS and CDR2 is FQNEAQ in the germline V gene. The V segment lost 8 bases and the J segment 7 bases; nucleotides outside the gene matches: 16. This CDR3 has 15 amino acids. The CDR3 DNA sequence: TGTGCCAGCCTCAGGGTGGCTAGCGGATCTGGGACCCAGTACTTC. It translates to CASLRVASGSGTQYF.

The chain combines TRBV10-3 with TRBJ1-1, with D uncertain. The CDR3 is 13 residues long. Germline V gene data show CDR1 as ENHRY and CDR2 as SYGVKD. V was cut by 5 bases and J by 6 bases, with 13 bases left in between. The CDR3 DNA is TGTGCCATCAGTACAAAGGGATGGGCTGAAGCTTTCTTT. It yields the protein CAISTKGWAEAFF.

This clonotype was counted between two and nine times. This chain joins TRBV20-1 and TRBJ2-3; 9 nucleotides agree with TRBD2. Germline values: CDR1 DFQATT, CDR2 SNEGSKA (reference sequence). This CDR3 is 14 amino acids long. With 3 bases clipped from V and 5 bases from J, the junction kept 6 bases outside the gene matches. CDR3 region: CSARAGGRGDTQYF. The CDR3 bases are TGCAGTGCTAGGGCAGGCGGGAGGGGAGATACGCAGTATTTT.

The sample holds a few counts of this clonotype. The V gene is TRBV19, the J gene TRBJ2-3; D possibly matches TRBD1 or TRBD2 (5 bases each). V was clipped by 5 bases and J by 8 bases, with 20 bases between them. The germline gives CDR1 LNHDA, CDR2 SQIVND (reference sequence). The CDR3 totals 15 residues. CDR3 DNA: TGTGCCAGTAGTCTTTCCGGGACCCGCCGCGGTACGCAGTATTTT. This sequence encodes CASSLSGTRRGTQYF.

This clonotype was seen at least ten times. This rearrangement joins TRBV29-1 to TRBJ1-1; perhaps TRBD1 as D (5 bases). V lost 8 bases, J lost 1 base, and 14 bases lay in between. Germline V gene lookup returns CDR1 SQVTM and CDR2 ANQGSEA. This CDR3 has 13 residues. The CDR3 sequence is CSPQAQGNTEAFF. CDR3 sequence (DNA): TGCAGCCCCCAAGCGCAGGGGAACACTGAAGCTTTCTTT.

The rearrangement joins TRBV7-8 to TRBJ2-3, with D tentatively TRBD1 or TRBD2 (5 bases each). V was shortened by 2 bases and J by 4 bases, with 10 bases between the two germline ends. Germline assignment: CDR1 SGHVS and CDR2 FQNEAQ. The CDR3 loop spans 14 amino acids. The CDR3 bases are TGTGCCAGCAGCTTACACGGGGCAGCAGATACGCAGTATTTT. The encoded protein is CASSLHGAADTQYF.

Ten or more counts support this clonotype. This chain connects TRBV10-3 to TRBJ2-1; 9 nucleotides agree with TRBD2. Losses at the gene ends were 8 bases for V and 2 bases for J; bases not matched to a gene: 7. The V gene's germline CDR1 is ENHRY and CDR2 SYGVKD. The CDR3 sequence is 15 residues long. The CDR3 sequence: CAIAGGSGAYNEQFF. The CDR3 DNA sequence: TGTGCCATCGCGGGAGGGTCAGGAGCCTACAATGAGCAGTTCTTC.

The V and J genes are TRBV6-4 and TRBJ1-5; tentative D call: TRBD1 (6 bases). The CDR3 loop spans 17 amino acids. Germline V gene lookup returns CDR1 MRHNA and CDR2 SNTAGT. Trimming pared 6 bases from V and 0 bases from J, leaving 18 bases between. In DNA form, the CDR3 reads TGTGCCAGCAGAGAGGGACAAGTTCCCTATAGCAATCAGCCCCAGCATTTT. It translates to CASREGQVPYSNQPQHF.

This clonotype occurred a few times. V and J are TRBV29-1 and TRBJ2-7; TRBD2 is a possible D gene (5 bases). V lost 2 bases and J lost 7, with 15 bases in between. Germline lookup yields CDR1 SQVTM and CDR2 ANQGSEA. There are 13 residues in the CDR3. The CDR3 coding sequence is TGCAGCGTTGAACTGGTCGGGGAAGCGGAGCAGTACGTC. Translated: CSVELVGEAEQYV.

In its sample, this clonotype was seen a few times. V and J are TRBV5-6 and TRBJ1-2; no clear D gene. The CDR3 is 16 amino acids. The V end lost 1 base, the J end lost 3 bases, and 16 bases lay between the germline ends. Germline V lookup: CDR1 SGHDT, CDR2 YYEEEE. CDR3 in amino acids: CASSLRRGGRDYGYTF. The CDR3 DNA is TGTGCCAGCAGCTTGAGGAGAGGCGGGCGGGACTATGGCTACACCTTC.

The chain is built from TRBV5-1 and TRBJ2-1, with TRBD1 matching 9 bases. CDR3 length: 17 residues. CDR1 and CDR2 from the germline V gene are SGHRS and YFSETQ. V lost 4 bases, J lost 4 bases, and 12 bases stayed unmatched. Here the CDR3 DNA reads TGCGCCAGCAGCCCCCGACAGGGGGTACAGACGTACAATGAGCAGTTCTTC. Translated, it gives CASSPRQGVQTYNEQFF.

The sample holds a few counts of this clonotype. V usage is TRBV12-3 or TRBV12-4 and J usage is TRBJ1-4; TRBD1 is a possible D gene (5 bases). The CDR3 contains 15 residues. V lost 5 bases to trimming and J lost 5 bases, with 15 bases between them. CDR3 protein: CASSKFGTRNEKLFF. In nucleotides, the CDR3 is TGTGCCAGCAGTAAATTCGGGACCCGGAATGAAAAACTGTTTTTT.

The table lists this clonotype with a few counts. The chain's CDR3 is CASSAPLAQETQYF. CDR3 nucleotide sequence: TGTGCCAGCAGTGCCCCACTAGCTCAAGAGACCCAGTACTTC. This chain links TRBV25-1 with TRBJ2-5; D possibly corresponds to TRBD2 (6 bases). The CDR3 loop spans 14 amino acids. Per the germline V gene, CDR1 is MGHDK and CDR2 is SYGVNS. V dropped 4 bases and J dropped 2 bases, with 11 bases sitting between them.

The chain links TRBV27 to TRBJ1-5; D remains unclear. The CDR3 is made up of 14 amino acids. In germline, CDR1 is MNHEY, CDR2 SMNVEV (reference sequence). Trimming removed 2 bases from V and 4 bases from J, with 9 bases in between. This chain's CDR3 is CASSLVKGNQPQHF. For the CDR3, the DNA is TGTGCCAGCAGTTTAGTTAAAGGGAATCAGCCCCAGCATTTT.

The V gene is TRBV5-6, the J gene TRBJ2-5; D gene unclear. The V end was cut by 4 bases, the J end by 6 bases, with 16 bases between. CDR3 length: 14 amino acids. Germline assignment: CDR1 SGHDT and CDR2 YYEEEE. The CDR3 loop is CASSPRVGLKTQYF. CDR3 nucleotides: TGTGCCAGCAGCCCCCGGGTTGGGTTGAAGACCCAGTACTTC.

The rearrangement links TRBV2 to TRBJ1-4; possible D gene TRBD1, 6 bases. The CDR3 has 14 amino acids. V gave up 4 bases and J gave up 5 bases, with 11 bases separating them. The germline V gene encodes CDR1 SNHLY and CDR2 FYNNEI. The CDR3 here is CASSGQVQNEKLFF. CDR3 DNA: TGTGCCAGCAGTGGACAGGTTCAAAATGAAAAACTGTTTTTT.

This clonotype has a count of ten or more. The V gene is TRBV7-9, the J gene TRBJ1-2; unclear D gene. Germline CDR1 and CDR2: SEHNR and FQNEAQ (reference sequence). The CDR3 sequence is 15 residues long. V lost 1 base and J lost 5, with 14 bases in between. As DNA, the CDR3 is TGTGCCAGCAGCTTAGGTTCACGGAACGTTTATGGCTACACCTTC. Translation gives CASSLGSRNVYGYTF.

The DNA of the CDR3 is TGTGCCAGCAGCCAAGTCAGCAATCAGCCCCAGCATTTT. It specifies CASSQVSNQPQHF. The V and J genes are TRBV16 and TRBJ1-5; unclear D gene. CDR3 length equals 13 residues. The germline CDR1 and CDR2 sequences are KGHSY and FQNENV. Trimming shortened V by 2 bases and J by 1 base, and 3 bases separated the two germline ends.

This clonotype was counted at least ten times. This chain's CDR3 is CASSFNRGSTDTQYF. CDR3 DNA: TGTGCCAGCAGTTTCAACAGGGGGAGCACAGATACGCAGTATTTT. The rearrangement joins TRBV28 to TRBJ2-3, with 8 bases that match TRBD1. Trimming removed 3 bases from V and 0 bases from J; junction bases left unmatched: 2. The CDR3 extends over 15 amino acids. Germline CDR1 is MDHEN and CDR2 is SYDVKM.